One and the same sample provided the 12 T cell receptor beta chains below, sequenced in a study of a mutant IDH1 vaccine in newly diagnosed glioma. Libraries were prepared by immunoSEQ multiplex PCR; TCRdb keeps only in-frame clonotypes and omits some of them. Here the sample spans about 38,000 clones, around 80% being singletons. Stated time point: baseline, week 1 (first vaccination visit). Treatment defined: pre-vaccination baseline after standard-of-care therapy. The sample in question was PBMCs, obtained from a glioma patient treated with radiotherapy, temozolomide or both. The origin of the receptors is a man aged 35 to 55 with glioma. Some clones in this sample may be carry-over from other donors' samples.

The rearrangement joins TRBV7-2 to TRBJ2-5; 8 nucleotides match TRBD1. In germline, CDR1 is SGHTA, CDR2 FQGNSA. The CDR3 is made up of 16 amino acids. Germline trimming cut 3 bases from V and 4 bases from J; bases unmatched to any gene: 10. The CDR3 sequence is CASSFMYRGARETQYF. The CDR3 coding sequence is TGTGCCAGCAGCTTCATGTACAGGGGGGCCCGAGAGACCCAGTACTTC.

The rearrangement joins TRBV5-6 to TRBJ1-5; D is ambiguous. The CDR3 covers 13 residues. The V gene's germline CDR1 is SGHDT and CDR2 YYEEEE. V gave up 4 bases and J gave up 8 bases, with 13 bases separating them. As DNA, the CDR3 is TGTGCCAGCAGCCTGGGCAGATTTAAGCCCCAGCATTTT. Translating it yields CASSLGRFKPQHF. Drawing the rest from reference TRBV5-6 and TRBJ1-5, the complete variable domain is DAGVTQSPTHLIKTRGQQVTLRCSPKSGHDTVSWYQQALGQGPQFIFQYYEEEERQRGNFPDRFSGHQFPNYSSELNVNALLLGDSALYLCASSLGRFKPQHFGDGTRLSIL.

This clone was picked up one time. CDR3 in DNA: TGTGCCACCAGCAGAGAACGGCAGGGAAAAACCGGGGAGCTGTTTTTT. Translation: CATSRERQGKTGELFF. The rearrangement links TRBV15 to TRBJ2-2; possibly TRBD1 for D (5 bases). V lost 0 bases and J 5 bases, leaving 13 bases between the germline ends. The CDR3 is 16 amino acids. Germline V lookup: CDR1 LNHNV, CDR2 YYDKDF (reference sequence).

The gene calls are TRBV9 and TRBJ2-5; no reliable D call. Per the germline V gene, CDR1 is SGDLS and CDR2 is YYNGEE. The length of the CDR3 is 10 residues. CDR3 sequence reads: CAGLAETQYF. CDR3 nucleotides: TGTGCAGGCTTGGCGGAGACCCAGTACTTC.

CDR3 protein: CASSPFSGGSYEQYF. The CDR3 DNA reads as TGTGCCAGCAGCCCCTTTAGCGGGGGGAGTTACGAGCAGTACTTC. The V and J genes are TRBV7-8 and TRBJ2-7; 10 bases fit TRBD2. The CDR3 is made up of 15 amino acids. Trimming took 5 bases from V and 4 from J; bases not matched to a gene: 8. CDR1 is SGHVS and CDR2 is FQNEAQ in the germline V gene.

The CDR3 DNA reads as TGTGCCAGCAGCTTAACAGCGAACACCGGGGAGCTGTTTTTT. This sequence encodes CASSLTANTGELFF. The J gene is TRBJ2-2, the V gene TRBV7-2, with D unclear. The CDR3 consists of 14 residues. Germline V lookup: CDR1 SGHTA, CDR2 FQGNSA. The germline V and J ends were trimmed by 2 bases and 0 bases, with 4 bases remaining between them.

This chain joins TRBV27 and TRBJ1-2; perhaps TRBD1 as D (5 bases). The CDR3 totals 13 residues. The germline CDR1 and CDR2 sequences are MNHEY and SMNVEV (reference sequence). V was pared by 3 bases and J by 3 bases, with 8 bases between. The CDR3 nucleotides are TGTGCCAGCAGTTTGTCGGGGGACTATGGCTACACCTTC. It specifies CASSLSGDYGYTF.

This clone was observed once. The rearrangement uses TRBV29-1 and TRBJ2-5; D perhaps matches TRBD1 (6 bases). The ends were cut back, 4 bases at V and 2 bases at J, with 8 bases in the middle. CDR3 length: 12 residues. The germline V gene has CDR1 SQVTM and CDR2 ANQGSEA. In DNA, the CDR3 is TGCAGCGTTGCACAGGGTCAAGAGACCCAGTACTTC. It specifies CSVAQGQETQYF.

This clone was picked up one time. This chain connects TRBV12-5 to TRBJ2-3; D is possibly TRBD1 (5 bases). The CDR3 runs to 15 residues. Germline V gene lookup returns CDR1 LGHNT and CDR2 FRNRAP. With 2 bases removed from V and 0 bases from J, the gap between germline ends came to 9 bases. Written as DNA, the CDR3 is TGTGCTAGTGGTTTGCTCACAGGCAGCACAGATACGCAGTATTTT. Its protein product is CASGLLTGSTDTQYF.

The J gene is TRBJ2-7, the V gene TRBV4-1, with 9 bases identical to TRBD1. The V gene end was trimmed by 4 bases and the J gene end by 2 bases; junction bases not matched to a gene: 6. This CDR3 has 15 residues. Per germline, CDR1 MGHRA and CDR2 YSYEKL. CDR3: CASSPMDRGPYEQYF. DNA of the CDR3: TGCGCCAGCAGCCCAATGGACAGGGGCCCCTACGAGCAGTACTTC.

The V and J genes are TRBV10-3 and TRBJ2-7; 8 bases align to TRBD2. V lost 5 bases and J lost 0; bases outside the gene matches: 3. CDR1 and CDR2 from the germline V gene are ENHRY and SYGVKD. The CDR3 is made up of 14 amino acids. CDR3 DNA: TGTGCCATCAGTTGGCGGGGGGACTCCTACGAGCAGTACTTC. Protein sequence: CAISWRGDSYEQYF.

This clone has more than one count but fewer than ten. This rearrangement joins TRBV9 to TRBJ1-2; 9 positions match TRBD1. The CDR3 totals 14 residues. Germline lookup yields CDR1 SGDLS and CDR2 YYNGEE. V dropped 4 bases and J dropped 7; count of bases not matched to a gene: 8. The chain's CDR3 is CASSSRGQGFGYTF. The CDR3 DNA follows: TGTGCCAGCAGCTCGAGGGGACAGGGTTTTGGCTACACCTTC.